This T cell receptor (beta chain) was sequenced for a study of shared clonotypes between healthy human individuals. The data were produced by immunoSEQ multiplex PCR, yet TCRdb's version contains in-frame clones alone and is incomplete. Of roughly 2 million clones listed, 85% to 95% were seen once; the top ten hold about 0.13%. V lost 6 bases, J lost 1 base, and 15 bases lay in between. The CDR3 covers 15 residues. The germline V gene encodes CDR1 SGHTA and CDR2 FQGNSA. The chain uses TRBV7-2 and TRBJ2-5; D is possibly TRBD1 (6 bases). Sequenced input: naive CD4+ T cells sorted from blood. The subset here: CD45RA+ positively selected. The receptor was isolated from a man in his late teens or twenties in good health. The CDR3 loop reads CASRTGLGLQETQYF. Written as DNA, the CDR3 is TGTGCCAGCAGAACAGGGTTGGGGCTCCAAGAGACCCAGTACTTC.